The sequence of this T cell receptor beta chain was determined in a study of siplizumab effects on memory and regulatory T cells. The V end was cut by 1 base, the J end by 2 bases, with 13 bases between. The CDR3 length is 16 residues. The V gene's germline CDR1 is MGHRA and CDR2 YSYEKL. In the case of this clone: Its antigen is unknown.

Profiling relied on immunoSEQ multiplex PCR, and the TCRdb table lists in-frame clones only, not all of them. The table lists some 96,000 clones, about 94% of them singletons, with approximately 1.4% in the top ten. Study-wide results and limits: A small minority of alloreactive clones were mapped to unstimulated subsets. Naive or memory phenotype assignment was not possible for roughly 80-97% of proliferating CD4+ or CD8+ clones. Memory T cells appeared less diverse than naive cells, which seemed to contribute substantially to alloresponse.

This sequence joins TRBV4-1 and TRBJ2-3, with a possible D match to TRBD2 (6 bases). The sample comprised non-Treg CD4+ T cells sorted from blood. This receptor was identified in a human donor in good health. CDR3 protein: CASSQGLAIPTDTQYF. The CDR3 nucleotides are TGCGCCAGCAGCCAAGGGCTAGCGATACCCACAGATACGCAGTATTTT.